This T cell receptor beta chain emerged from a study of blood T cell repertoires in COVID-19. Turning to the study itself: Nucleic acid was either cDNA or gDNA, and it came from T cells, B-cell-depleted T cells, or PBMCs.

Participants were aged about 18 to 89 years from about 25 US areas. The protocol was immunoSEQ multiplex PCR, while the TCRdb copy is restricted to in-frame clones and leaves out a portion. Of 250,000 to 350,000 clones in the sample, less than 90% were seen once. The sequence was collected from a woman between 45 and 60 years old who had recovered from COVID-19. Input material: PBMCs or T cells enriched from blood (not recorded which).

The CDR3, as DNA: TGTGCCAGCAGTTTCCGGAGAGCGGCCACAGATACGCAGTATTTT. Its translation: CASSFRRAATDTQYF. The V and J genes are TRBV28 and TRBJ2-3; D perhaps matches TRBD2 (5 bases). Trimming left V 3 bases short and J 2 bases short, with 12 bases between. Germline lookup yields CDR1 MDHEN and CDR2 SYDVKM. The length of the CDR3 is 15 residues.